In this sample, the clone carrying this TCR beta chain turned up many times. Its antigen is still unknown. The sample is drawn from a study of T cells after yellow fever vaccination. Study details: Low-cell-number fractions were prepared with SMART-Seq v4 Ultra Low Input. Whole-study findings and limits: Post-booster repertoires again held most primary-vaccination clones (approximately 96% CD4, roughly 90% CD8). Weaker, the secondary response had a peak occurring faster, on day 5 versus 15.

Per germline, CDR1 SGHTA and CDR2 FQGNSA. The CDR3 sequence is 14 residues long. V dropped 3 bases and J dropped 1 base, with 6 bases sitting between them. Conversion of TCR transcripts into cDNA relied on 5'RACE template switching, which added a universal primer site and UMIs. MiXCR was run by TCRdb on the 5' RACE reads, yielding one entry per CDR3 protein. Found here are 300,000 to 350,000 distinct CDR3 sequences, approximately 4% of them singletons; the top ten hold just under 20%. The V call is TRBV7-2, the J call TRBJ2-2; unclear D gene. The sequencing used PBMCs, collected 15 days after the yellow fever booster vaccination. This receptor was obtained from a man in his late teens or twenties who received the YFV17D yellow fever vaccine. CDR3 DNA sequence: TGTGCCAGCAGCTTCGGCTGGAACACCGGGGAGCTGTTTTTT. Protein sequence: CASSFGWNTGELFF.